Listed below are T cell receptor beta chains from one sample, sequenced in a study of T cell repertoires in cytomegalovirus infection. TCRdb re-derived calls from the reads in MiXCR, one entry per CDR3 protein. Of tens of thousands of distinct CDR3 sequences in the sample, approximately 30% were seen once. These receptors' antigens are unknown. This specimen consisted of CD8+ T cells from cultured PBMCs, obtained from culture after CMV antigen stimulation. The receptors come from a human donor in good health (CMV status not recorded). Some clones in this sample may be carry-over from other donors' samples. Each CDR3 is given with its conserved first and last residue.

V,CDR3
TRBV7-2,CASSPSGGGTDTQYF
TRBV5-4,CASSENLGQGHEKLFF
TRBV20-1,CSARGYLEETQYF
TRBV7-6,CASSLLSPQRQETQYF
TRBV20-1,CSARGHKNNEQFF
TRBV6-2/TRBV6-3,CASSYLAGGPSYNEQFF
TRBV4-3,CASSQDTGTGTTGELFF
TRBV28,CASSETGLGEQYF
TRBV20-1,CSARPSTSPNEQFF
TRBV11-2,CASSFQGGGEQFF
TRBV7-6,CASSLVSGTVTNEKLFF
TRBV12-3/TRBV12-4,CASSFVGQFDGYTF
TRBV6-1,CANSTRNYGYTF
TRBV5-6,CASSLEVQETQYF
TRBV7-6,CASRGLAGGPSDTQYF
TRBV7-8,CASSLRGETEAFF
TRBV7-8,CASSLELAGDHEQYF
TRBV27,CASSWDPGQGPYGYTF
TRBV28,CASSPDRVGETQYF
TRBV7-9,CASSPSTSLPYEQYF
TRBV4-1,CASSRKKGDNEQFF
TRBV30,CAWSHPQQRNTIYF
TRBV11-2,CASSLGPNYNEQFF
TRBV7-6,CASSFGYNEQFF
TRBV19,CASSLIRDTPQPQHF
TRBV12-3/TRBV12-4,CASSIPGAGGPDGYTF
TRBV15,CATGATRTEAFF
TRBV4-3,CASSQVLAGEGTDTQYF
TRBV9,CASSGGQTSSYEQYF
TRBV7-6,CASSLAGLRSEQYF
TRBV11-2,CASSLALQGGSYEQYF
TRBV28,CASSLISGAGYTF
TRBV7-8,CASSTLDRANTGELFF
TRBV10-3,CAIRRQDSGNTIYF
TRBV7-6,CASSRTVGSGELFF
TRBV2,CASILDLMNSPLHF
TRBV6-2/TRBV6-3,CASSLNSGRSTGELFF
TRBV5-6,CASSSFAYNTGELFF
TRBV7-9,CASSIGRGRDSNQPQHF
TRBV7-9,CASSRGQNTEAFF
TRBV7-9,CASSLSKGPQNIQYF
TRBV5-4,CASSWTGEYGYTF
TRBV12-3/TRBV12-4,CASTNRDSLYNEQFF
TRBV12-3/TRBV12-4,CASKPSGMGNSPLHF
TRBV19,CASSKVDSANTGELFF
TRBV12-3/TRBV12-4,CASSERGGSYNEQFF
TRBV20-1,CSARDSGASGRVLFEQFF
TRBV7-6,CASSVTFAGWRDEQYF
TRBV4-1,CASSLGEFEDTQYF
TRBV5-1,CASSSEELQGSTEAFF
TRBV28,CASSAAGGTPEAFF
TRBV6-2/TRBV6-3,CASSGQSYYGYTF
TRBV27,CASSFYGQGTSNYGYTF
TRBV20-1,CSARSLWGSGDQFF
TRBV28,CASSFGLNTEAFF
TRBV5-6,CASSLAAKRDGYEQYF
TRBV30,CAWSSLAGSDEQFF